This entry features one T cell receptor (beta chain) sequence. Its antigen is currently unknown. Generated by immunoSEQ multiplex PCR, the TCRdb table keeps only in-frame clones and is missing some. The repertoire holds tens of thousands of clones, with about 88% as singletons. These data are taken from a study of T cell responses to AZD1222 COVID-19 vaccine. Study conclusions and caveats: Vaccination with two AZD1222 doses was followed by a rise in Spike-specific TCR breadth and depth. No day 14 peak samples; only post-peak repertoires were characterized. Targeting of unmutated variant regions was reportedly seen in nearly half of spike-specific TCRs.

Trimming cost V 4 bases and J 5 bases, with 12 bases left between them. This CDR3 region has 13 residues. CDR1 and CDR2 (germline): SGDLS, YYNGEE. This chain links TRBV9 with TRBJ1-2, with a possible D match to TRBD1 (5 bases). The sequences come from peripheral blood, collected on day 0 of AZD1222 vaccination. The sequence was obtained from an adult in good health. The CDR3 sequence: CASSTGHVYGYTF. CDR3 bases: TGTGCCAGCAGCACAGGACACGTTTATGGCTACACCTTC.